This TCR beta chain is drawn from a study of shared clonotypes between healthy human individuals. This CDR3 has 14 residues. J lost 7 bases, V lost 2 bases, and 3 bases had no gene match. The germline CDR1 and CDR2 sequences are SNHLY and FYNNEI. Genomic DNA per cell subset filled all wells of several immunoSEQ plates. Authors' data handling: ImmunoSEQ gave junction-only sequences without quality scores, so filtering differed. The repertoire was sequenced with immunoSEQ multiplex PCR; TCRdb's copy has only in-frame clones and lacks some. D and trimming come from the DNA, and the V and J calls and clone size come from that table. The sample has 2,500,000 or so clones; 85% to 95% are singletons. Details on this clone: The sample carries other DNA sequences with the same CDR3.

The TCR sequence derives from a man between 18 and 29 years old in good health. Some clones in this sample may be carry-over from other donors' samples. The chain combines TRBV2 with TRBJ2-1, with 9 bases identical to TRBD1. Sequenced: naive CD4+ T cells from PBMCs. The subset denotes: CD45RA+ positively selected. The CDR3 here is CASSETGGGNEQFF. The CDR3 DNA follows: TGTGCCAGCAGTGAAACAGGGGGCGGGAATGAGCAGTTCTTC.